The 27 T cell receptor beta chains below were found in one sample sequenced in a study of T cells in Graves' hyperthyroidism and ophthalmopathy. Amplification targeted TCR beta CDR3 regions from RNA transcripts. The TCR CDR3 first-round RT-PCR relied on the HTBI primer set. TCRdb called the multiplex PCR reads again in MiXCR, with one record for every CDR3 protein. This sample yields 500,000 to 800,000 distinct CDR3 sequences, of which roughly 14% are seen a single time; under 15% belongs to the top ten. Material for sequencing was blood. The receptors were sampled from a woman aged 50 to 60 with Graves' ophthalmopathy.

The gene calls are TRBV7-6 and TRBJ2-3, with TRBD2 matching over 15 bases. CDR3 length: 17 amino acids. The trim removed 2 bases at V and 4 bases at J, leaving 4 bases unmatched. Germline-derived CDR1 and CDR2 are SGHVS and FNYEAQ. This CDR3 is CASSLSGLAGGADTQYF. The CDR3 bases are TGTGCCAGCAGCTTATCGGGACTAGCGGGAGGTGCAGATACGCAGTATTTT. The whole variable domain, remainder taken from reference TRBV7-6 and TRBJ2-3, is GAGVSQSPRYKVTKRGQDVALRCDPISGHVSLYWYRQALGQGPEFLTYFNYEAQQDKSGLPNDRFSAERPEGSISTLTIQRTEQRDSAMYRCASSLSGLAGGADTQYFGPGTRLTVL.

The J gene is TRBJ2-7, the V gene TRBV29-1, with TRBD1 matching over 10 bases. From germline, CDR1 is SQVTM and CDR2 ANQGSEA. The CDR3 is 12 residues long. J lost 4 bases, V lost 8 bases, and 5 bases had no gene match. The CDR3: CSTRQGAYEQYF. The CDR3 coding sequence is TGCAGCACACGACAGGGGGCTTACGAGCAGTACTTC.

This clonotype was observed many times. The gene calls are TRBV7-9 and TRBJ2-7; TRBD1 might be the D (6 bases). The CDR3 runs 14 residues. CDR1 is SEHNR, CDR2 FQNEAQ, per germline (reference sequence). The ends were cut back, 4 bases at V and 7 bases at J, with 17 bases in the middle. The CDR3 loop reads CASSYSQGWKEQYF. In nucleotides, the CDR3 is TGTGCCAGCAGCTACTCACAGGGTTGGAAAGAGCAGTACTTC.

The count of this clonotype is one. The rearrangement joins TRBV6-2 or TRBV6-3 to TRBJ2-1; 13 bases are a match to TRBD2. The V segment lost 2 bases and the J segment 8 bases; nucleotides outside the gene matches: 9. The CDR3 is made up of 17 amino acids. Per germline, CDR1 MNHEY and CDR2 SVGEGT. The CDR3 sequence is CASSYRRTSGSIDEQFF. For the CDR3, the DNA is TGTGCCAGCAGTTACCGCCGGACTAGCGGGAGTATCGATGAGCAGTTCTTC.

This clonotype showed up many times. V is TRBV9 and J is TRBJ2-7, with 11 nucleotides matching TRBD2. The trim removed 3 bases at V and 4 bases at J, leaving 9 bases unmatched. CDR3 size: 16 residues. CDR1 and CDR2 (germline): SGDLS, YYNGEE. In nucleotides, the CDR3 is TGTGCCAGCAGCGCCGGGGGAACTAGCGGGAGTTACGAGCAGTACTTC. Translating it yields CASSAGGTSGSYEQYF.

This chain joins TRBV28 and TRBJ1-2; D is uncertain. This CDR3 has 12 amino acids. V lost 6 bases to trimming and J lost 4 bases, with 9 bases between them. Germline CDR1 and CDR2: MDHEN and SYDVKM. The CDR3 nucleotides are TGTGCCAGCAGCCCCTATCCCTATGGCTACACCTTC. Amino acids: CASSPYPYGYTF.

V gene TRBV7-9 combines with J gene TRBJ2-1; 12 bases match TRBD2. CDR3 length: 15 amino acids. Germline V lookup: CDR1 SEHNR, CDR2 FQNEAQ (reference sequence). V trimming: 5 bases; J trimming: 7 bases; junction bases outside the gene matches: 6. CDR3: CASSPPSGRGNEQFF. The CDR3, as DNA: TGTGCCAGCAGCCCCCCTAGCGGGAGGGGAAATGAGCAGTTCTTC.

The table lists this clonotype with many counts. The CDR3 spells CSARTPGQGGETQYF. For the CDR3, the DNA is TGCAGTGCTAGAACGCCGGGACAGGGGGGAGAGACCCAGTACTTC. The chain is built from TRBV20-1 and TRBJ2-5; 11 nucleotides align to TRBD1. V trimming: 2 bases; J trimming: 4 bases; junction bases outside the gene matches: 6. This CDR3 contains 15 residues. The V gene's germline CDR1 is DFQATT and CDR2 SNEGSKA (reference sequence).

Ten or more counts support this clonotype. V usage is TRBV6-2 or TRBV6-3 and J usage is TRBJ2-3; 7 nucleotides match TRBD1. The CDR3 is 16 residues long. CDR1 is MNHEY, CDR2 SVGEGT, per germline. V shed 5 bases and J 0 bases; nucleotides not matched to a gene: 8. Here the CDR3 reads CASSKGDSSSTDTQYF. CDR3 bases: TGTGCCAGCAGTAAGGGGGACAGCTCAAGCACAGATACGCAGTATTTT.

The rearrangement joins TRBV14 to TRBJ2-1; 10 bases agree with TRBD1. From germline, CDR1 is SGHDN and CDR2 FVKESK. The CDR3 runs 15 residues. V gave up 1 base and J gave up 4 bases; unmatched junction bases: 1. The CDR3 loop is CASSQAGQGYNEQFF. The CDR3 DNA is TGTGCCAGCAGCCAAGCGGGACAGGGGTACAATGAGCAGTTCTTC. Based on the CDR3 plus reference TRBV14 and TRBJ2-1, the full variable domain is EAGVTQFPSHSVIEKGQTVTLRCDPISGHDNLYWYRRVMGKEIKFLLHFVKESKQDESGMPNNRFLAERTGGTYSTLKVQPAELEDSGVYFCASSQAGQGYNEQFFGPGTRLTVL.

The chain combines TRBV7-2 with TRBJ2-2; TRBD1 is a possible D gene (6 bases). Trimming cost V 5 bases and J 4 bases, with 11 bases left between them. There are 14 residues in the CDR3. Germline V gene lookup returns CDR1 SGHTA and CDR2 FQGNSA. CDR3 protein: CASSPDRFTGELFF. The CDR3 DNA is TGTGCCAGCAGCCCAGACAGGTTCACCGGGGAGCTGTTTTTT.

The rearrangement links TRBV20-1 to TRBJ2-7; 10 bases align to TRBD2. V was clipped by 6 bases and J by 2 bases; unmatched bases: 7. The CDR3 has 14 residues. Germline values: CDR1 DFQATT, CDR2 SNEGSKA (reference sequence). The CDR3 region is CSASSGRAAYEQYF. The CDR3 DNA is TGCAGTGCGTCTAGCGGGAGAGCCGCCTACGAGCAGTACTTC.

The table lists this clonotype with many counts. The chain employs TRBV6-1 and TRBJ2-7; D possibly corresponds to TRBD1 (5 bases). This CDR3 region has 15 residues. In germline, CDR1 is MNHNS, CDR2 SASEGT. V was clipped by 2 bases and J by 6 bases, with 17 bases between them. CDR3 residues: CASSEIKGSSSEQYF. CDR3 DNA: TGTGCCAGCAGTGAAATAAAGGGGTCGAGCTCCGAGCAGTACTTC.

This clonotype was detected many times. The chain joins TRBV6-1 to TRBJ2-5; possibly TRBD2 for D (5 bases). CDR1 is MNHNS and CDR2 is SASEGT in the germline V gene. This CDR3 is built from 14 residues. V was clipped by 6 bases and J by 0 bases, with 11 bases between them. The CDR3 protein is CASRRPGYQETQYF. For the CDR3, the DNA is TGTGCCAGCAGACGTCCGGGGTACCAAGAGACCCAGTACTTC.

The V and J genes are TRBV27 and TRBJ1-1; D not certain. Per the germline V gene, CDR1 is MNHEY and CDR2 is SMNVEV (reference sequence). The CDR3 is 15 amino acids. Trimming shortened V by 4 bases and J by 0 bases, and 12 bases separated the two germline ends. For the CDR3, the DNA is TGTGCCAGCAGTTACACGACGGCAATGAACACTGAAGCTTTCTTT. Its translation is CASSYTTAMNTEAFF.

V gene TRBV4-1 combines with J gene TRBJ2-7, with unresolved D. The CDR3 runs to 16 residues. CDR1 is MGHRA and CDR2 is YSYEKL in the germline V gene. V dropped 0 bases and J dropped 2 bases, with 14 bases sitting between them. CDR3: CASSQDTSANAYEQYF. CDR3 coding DNA: TGCGCCAGCAGCCAAGATACAAGCGCTAATGCCTACGAGCAGTACTTC.

This clonotype was seen a single time. This sequence joins TRBV19 and TRBJ2-5; perhaps D is TRBD1 or TRBD2 (5 bases each). The germline V gene encodes CDR1 LNHDA and CDR2 SQIVND (reference sequence). V dropped 4 bases and J dropped 5 bases, with 11 bases sitting between them. The CDR3 totals 13 residues. The CDR3 bases are TGTGCCAGTAGTAGGGGACCGGGGGAGACCCAGTACTTC. Protein: CASSRGPGETQYF.

Of note for this clonotype: The junction departs from germline at one end; a sequencing error may be responsible. The chain is built from TRBV28 and TRBJ2-1; D gene unclear. The germline V gene encodes CDR1 MDHEN and CDR2 SYDVKM. The CDR3 runs to 16 residues. The CDR3 DNA reads as TGCGCCAGCAGCCACCTTACCGGGTACACCTACAATGAGCAGTTCTTC. Encoded protein: CASSHLTGYTYNEQFF. The full variable domain, in which reference TRBV28 and TRBJ2-1 provide the parts outside the CDR3, is DVKVTQSSRYLVKRTGEKVFLECVQDMDHENMFWYRQDPGLGLRLIYFSYDVKMKEKGDIPEGYSVSREKKERFSLILESASTNQTSMYLCASSHLTGYTYNEQFFGPGTRLTVL.

This clonotype was seen more than once but under ten times. The chain has TRBV7-8 and TRBJ2-1; 7 bases map to TRBD2. Germline values: CDR1 SGHVS, CDR2 FQNEAQ. CDR3 length: 17 residues. V gave up 0 bases and J gave up 7 bases; unmatched junction bases: 12. Here the CDR3 DNA reads TGTGCCAGCAGCTTAGCTGGCGGGAGAACAAAGGTAAATGAGCAGTTCTTC. Residues: CASSLAGGRTKVNEQFF. The entire variable domain, with the rest obtained from reference TRBV7-8 and TRBJ2-1, is as follows: GAGVSQSPRYKVAKRGQDVALRCDPISGHVSLFWYQQALGQGPEFLTYFQNEAQLDKSGLPSDRFFAERPEGSVSTLKIQRTQQEDSAVYLCASSLAGGRTKVNEQFFGPGTRLTVL.

This clonotype showed up many times. The V gene is TRBV7-2, the J gene TRBJ2-5; possibly TRBD2 for D (5 bases). This CDR3 comprises 15 residues. Germline V gene lookup returns CDR1 SGHTA and CDR2 FQGNSA. The V gene lost 5 bases and the J gene lost 5 bases, with 18 bases spanning the gap. In DNA, the CDR3 is TGTGCCAGCAGCGTAGACCGGGAAGTGAGCGAGACCCAGTACTTC. Residues: CASSVDREVSETQYF.

The rearrangement links TRBV20-1 to TRBJ2-3, with 11 bases matching TRBD2. V lost 6 bases and J lost 3; bases outside the gene matches: 8. Germline-derived CDR1 and CDR2 are DFQATT and SNEGSKA (reference sequence). This CDR3 contains 15 residues. The CDR3, as DNA: TGCAGTGCCATAGGGACTAGCGGCTTTACAGATACGCAGTATTTT. Translation gives CSAIGTSGFTDTQYF.

This clonotype showed up many times. J is TRBJ2-1 and V is TRBV7-9; either TRBD1 or TRBD2 may supply D (6 bases each). CDR3 length: 15 residues. CDR1 and CDR2 from the germline V gene are SEHNR and FQNEAQ (reference sequence). Trimming removed 5 bases from V and 6 bases from J, with 17 bases in between. DNA for the CDR3: TGTGCCAGCAGCCCAACTGGGGGGCAAATCAATGAGCAGTTCTTC. Translation: CASSPTGGQINEQFF. The full variable domain, rest sourced from reference TRBV7-9 and TRBJ2-1, is DTGVSQNPRHKITKRGQNVTFRCDPISEHNRLYWYRQTLGQGPEFLTYFQNEAQLEKSRLLSDRFSAERPKGSFSTLEIQRTEQGDSAMYLCASSPTGGQINEQFFGPGTRLTVL.

The chain links TRBV11-3 to TRBJ2-2; 9 positions agree with TRBD1. The ends lost 4 bases at V and 2 bases at J; junction bases unmatched: 8. The CDR3 totals 17 residues. CDR1 is SGHNT, CDR2 YENEEA, per germline. CDR3 coding DNA: TGTGCCAGCAGCTCAAGGACAGGGGACACCAACACCGGGGAGCTGTTTTTT. This translates into CASSSRTGDTNTGELFF.

The chain combines TRBV29-1 with TRBJ1-1; TRBD1 is a possible D gene (6 bases). Trimming took off 8 bases at V and 1 base at J, with 20 bases between the two ends. Germline values: CDR1 SQVTM, CDR2 ANQGSEA. The CDR3 is 15 amino acids. The chain's CDR3 is CSIWGAGVGNTEAFF. The CDR3 DNA reads TGCAGCATCTGGGGGGCAGGGGTTGGGAACACTGAAGCTTTCTTT.

In its sample, this clonotype was seen many times. V usage is TRBV28 and J usage is TRBJ2-5; 8 bases map to TRBD2. The germline CDR1 and CDR2 sequences are MDHEN and SYDVKM. The V gene end was trimmed by 4 bases and the J gene end by 3 bases; junction bases not matched to a gene: 7. This CDR3 contains 15 residues. CDR3 bases: TGTGCCAGCAGTTCCAACAGCGGGAGTAAAGAGACCCAGTACTTC. It codes for CASSSNSGSKETQYF.

To note about this clonotype: This sequence may be a read error, since a much larger clone differs from it by one base. V is TRBV12-3 or TRBV12-4 and J is TRBJ2-3, with 9 positions matching TRBD2. The CDR3 spans 15 residues. With V trimmed by 7 bases and J by 10 bases, 15 bases remained unmatched. CDR3 nucleotide sequence: TGTGCCAGCACCCTGACTAGCGGCCCCCCGGATGCGCAGTATTTT. Its protein is CASTLTSGPPDAQYF.

To note about this clonotype: The junction departs from the called germline gene at one end, perhaps through a read error. The chain uses TRBV11-1 and TRBJ2-1; 10 bases are shared with TRBD1. The CDR3 is 15 amino acids. The germline V gene encodes CDR1 SGHAT and CDR2 FQDESV (reference sequence). CDR3 sequence: CASSYRDRGEGEQFF. The CDR3 nucleotides are TGCGCCAGCAGCTACCGGGACAGGGGCGAGGGTGAGCAGTTCTTC.